This TCR beta chain was documented in a study of T cells in Graves' hyperthyroidism and ophthalmopathy. This clonotype has just a few counts. It was RNA transcripts that yielded the amplified TCR beta CDR3 regions. A first-round RT-PCR of the TCR CDR3 used the HTBI primer set. Each CDR3 protein gets one entry after TCRdb re-called the multiplex PCR reads with MiXCR. The repertoire holds roughly 380,000 distinct CDR3 sequences, with about 13% as singletons. Germline V gene data show CDR1 as MGHRA and CDR2 as YSYEKL. The V segment lost 1 base and the J segment 3 bases; nucleotides outside the gene matches: 2. CDR3 length: 15 amino acids.

The specimen was blood. The V gene is TRBV4-1, the J gene TRBJ2-3; 9 bases line up with TRBD2. The TCR sequence derives from a woman aged 18-35 years with Graves' hyperthyroidism. CDR3 in DNA: TGCGCCAGCAGCCAAGTAAGCGGGAGGACAGATACGCAGTATTTT. Amino acids: CASSQVSGRTDTQYF.